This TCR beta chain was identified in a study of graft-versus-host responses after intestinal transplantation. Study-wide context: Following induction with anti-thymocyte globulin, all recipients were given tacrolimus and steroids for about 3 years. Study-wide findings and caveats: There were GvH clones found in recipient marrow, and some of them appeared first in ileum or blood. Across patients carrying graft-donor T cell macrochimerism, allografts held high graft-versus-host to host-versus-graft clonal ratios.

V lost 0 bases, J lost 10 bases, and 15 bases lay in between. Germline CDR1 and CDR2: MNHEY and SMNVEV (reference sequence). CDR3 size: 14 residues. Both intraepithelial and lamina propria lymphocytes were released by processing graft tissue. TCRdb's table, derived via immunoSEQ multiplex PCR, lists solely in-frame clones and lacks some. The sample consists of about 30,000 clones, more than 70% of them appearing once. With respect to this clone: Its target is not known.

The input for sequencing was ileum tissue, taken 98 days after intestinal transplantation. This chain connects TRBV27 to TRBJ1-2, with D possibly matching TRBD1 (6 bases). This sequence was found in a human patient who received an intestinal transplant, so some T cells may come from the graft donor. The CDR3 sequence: CASSLSDRPKVYTF. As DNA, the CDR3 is TGTGCCAGCAGTTTATCAGACAGGCCCAAAGTCTACACCTTC.